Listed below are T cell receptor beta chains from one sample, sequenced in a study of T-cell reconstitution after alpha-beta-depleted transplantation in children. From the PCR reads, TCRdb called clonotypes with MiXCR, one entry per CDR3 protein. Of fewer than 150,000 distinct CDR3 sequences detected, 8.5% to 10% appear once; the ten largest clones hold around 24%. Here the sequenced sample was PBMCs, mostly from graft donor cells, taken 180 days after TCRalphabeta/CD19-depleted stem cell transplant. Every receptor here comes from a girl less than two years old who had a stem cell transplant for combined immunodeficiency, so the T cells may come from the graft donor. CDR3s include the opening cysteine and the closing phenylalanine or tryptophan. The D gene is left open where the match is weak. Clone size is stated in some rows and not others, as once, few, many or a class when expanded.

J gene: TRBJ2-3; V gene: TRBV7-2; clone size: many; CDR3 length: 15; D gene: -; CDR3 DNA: TGTGCCAGCAGCTTAGAGCGACACTCCACAGATACGCAGTATTTT; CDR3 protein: CASSLERHSTDTQYF
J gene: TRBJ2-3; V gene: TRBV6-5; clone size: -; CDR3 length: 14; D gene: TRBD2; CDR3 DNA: TGTGCCAGCAGTTACAGCGGGAGAGCAGATACGCAGTATTTT; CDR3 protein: CASSYSGRADTQYF
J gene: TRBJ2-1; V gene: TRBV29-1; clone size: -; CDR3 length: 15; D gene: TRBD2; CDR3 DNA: TGCAGCGTTGAGGGACTCGCGGGGGGATACAATGAGCAGTTCTTC; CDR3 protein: CSVEGLAGGYNEQFF
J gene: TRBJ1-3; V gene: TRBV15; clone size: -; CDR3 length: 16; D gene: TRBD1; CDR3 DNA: TGTGCCACCAGCAGAGCCATTGGGACAGGCGGAAACACCATATATTTT; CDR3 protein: CATSRAIGTGGNTIYF
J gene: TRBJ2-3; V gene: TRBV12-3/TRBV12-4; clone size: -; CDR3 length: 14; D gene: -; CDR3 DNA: TGTGCCAGCAGTTCGGGGGCCGGCACAGATACGCAGTATTTT; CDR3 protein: CASSSGAGTDTQYF
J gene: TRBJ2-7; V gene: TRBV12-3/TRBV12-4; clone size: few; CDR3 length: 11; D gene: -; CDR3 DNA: TGTGCCAGCAGTTTAGACAGCGAGCAGTACTTC; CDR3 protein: CASSLDSEQYF
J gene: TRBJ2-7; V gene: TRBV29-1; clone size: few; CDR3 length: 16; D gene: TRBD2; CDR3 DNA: TGCAGCCCATCCCCCTTTTCTCGGGACTACTCCTACGAGCAGTACTTC; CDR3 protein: CSPSPFSRDYSYEQYF
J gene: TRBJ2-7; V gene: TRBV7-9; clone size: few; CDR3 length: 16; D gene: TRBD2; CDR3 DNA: TGTGCCAGCAGTCATCTAGCGGGAAGTTTTGGAGACGAGCAGTACTTC; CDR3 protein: CASSHLAGSFGDEQYF
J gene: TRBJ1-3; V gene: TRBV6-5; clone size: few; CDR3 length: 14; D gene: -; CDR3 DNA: TGTGCCAGCAGTTACGACCGCTCCAGAAACACCATATATTTT; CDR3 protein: CASSYDRSRNTIYF
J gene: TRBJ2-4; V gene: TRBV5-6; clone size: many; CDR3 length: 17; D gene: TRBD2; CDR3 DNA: TGTGCCAGCAGCTTACGACGGAGACCGGGACTAGGGGACATTCAGTACTTC; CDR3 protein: CASSLRRRPGLGDIQYF
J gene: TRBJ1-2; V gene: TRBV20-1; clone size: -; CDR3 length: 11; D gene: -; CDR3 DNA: TGCAGTGCTCCTAAAGGGTATGGCTACACCTTC; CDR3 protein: CSAPKGYGYTF
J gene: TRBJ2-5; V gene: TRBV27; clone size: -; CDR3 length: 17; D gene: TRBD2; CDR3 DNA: TGTGCCAGCAGTTTAATAGGTTCGGCTAGCGGGCAAGAGACCCAGTACTTC; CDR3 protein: CASSLIGSASGQETQYF
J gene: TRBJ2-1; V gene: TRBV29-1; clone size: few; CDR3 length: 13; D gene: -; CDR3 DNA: TGCAGCGTTGTGGACTTCTCCTACAATGAGCAGTTCTTC; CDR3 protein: CSVVDFSYNEQFF
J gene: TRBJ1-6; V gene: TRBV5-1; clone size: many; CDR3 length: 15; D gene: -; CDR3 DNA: TGCGCCAGCAGCTTGGCCGAGGGTTATAATTCACCCCTCCACTTT; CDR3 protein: CASSLAEGYNSPLHF
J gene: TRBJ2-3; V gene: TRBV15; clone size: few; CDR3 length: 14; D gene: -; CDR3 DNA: TGTGCCATAAGGGGGTACCGGGACACAGATACGCAGTATTTT; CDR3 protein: CAIRGYRDTDTQYF
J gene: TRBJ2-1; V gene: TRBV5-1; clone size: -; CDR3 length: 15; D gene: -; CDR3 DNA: TGCGCCAGCAGCTCCGGCGGGGACTCCTACAATGAGCAGTTCTTC; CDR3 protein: CASSSGGDSYNEQFF
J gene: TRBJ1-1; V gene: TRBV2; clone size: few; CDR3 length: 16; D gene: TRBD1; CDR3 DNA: TGTGCCAGCAGCCACTTGACAGGGATAGGGGACACTGAAGCTTTCTTT; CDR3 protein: CASSHLTGIGDTEAFF
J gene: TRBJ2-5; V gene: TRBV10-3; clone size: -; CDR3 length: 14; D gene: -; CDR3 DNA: TGTGCCATCAGATCGTCGGGGGTCCAAGAGACCCAGTACTTC; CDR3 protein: CAIRSSGVQETQYF
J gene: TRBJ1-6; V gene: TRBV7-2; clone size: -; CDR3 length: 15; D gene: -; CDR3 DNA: TGTGCCAGCAGCTTAGCGTCGGGTAGTAATTCACCCCTCCACTTT; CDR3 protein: CASSLASGSNSPLHF
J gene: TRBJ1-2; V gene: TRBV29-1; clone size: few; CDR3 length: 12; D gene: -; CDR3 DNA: TGCAGCGTTGCTCCCGCCCTCTATGGCTACACCTTC; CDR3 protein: CSVAPALYGYTF
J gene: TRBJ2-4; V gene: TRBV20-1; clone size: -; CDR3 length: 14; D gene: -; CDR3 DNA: TGCAGTGCCCGTACAAGGGGATCCAAAAACATTCAGTACTTC; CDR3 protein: CSARTRGSKNIQYF
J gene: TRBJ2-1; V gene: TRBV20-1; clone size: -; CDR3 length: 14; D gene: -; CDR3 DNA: TGCAGTGCCCACGGATTCAGCTCCTACAATGAGCAGTTCTTC; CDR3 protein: CSAHGFSSYNEQFF
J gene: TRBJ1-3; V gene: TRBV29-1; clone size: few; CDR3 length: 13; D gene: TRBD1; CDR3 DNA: TGCAGCGTTGCCGGGACAGCTGGAAACACCATATATTTT; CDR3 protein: CSVAGTAGNTIYF
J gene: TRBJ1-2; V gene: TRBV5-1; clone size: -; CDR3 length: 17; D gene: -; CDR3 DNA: TGCGCCAGCAGCTTGGACTTAACAGGGAAAGCTAACTATGGCTACACCTTC; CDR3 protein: CASSLDLTGKANYGYTF
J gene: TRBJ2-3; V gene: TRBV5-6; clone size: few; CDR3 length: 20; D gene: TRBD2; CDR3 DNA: TGTGCCAGCAGCTTGAACGGCGGCTGGGTAGCGGGGGATCCCACAGATACGCAGTATTTT; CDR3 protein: CASSLNGGWVAGDPTDTQYF
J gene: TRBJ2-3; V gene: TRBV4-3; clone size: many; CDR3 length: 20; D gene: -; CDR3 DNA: TGCGCCAGCAGCCATGATCTGGCGCGCGGGGCCTTCCCTAGCACAGATACGCAGTATTTT; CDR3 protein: CASSHDLARGAFPSTDTQYF
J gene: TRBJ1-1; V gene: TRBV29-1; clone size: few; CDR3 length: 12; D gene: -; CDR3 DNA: TGCAGCGTCAGGGTGGGGAACACTGAAGCTTTCTTT; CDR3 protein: CSVRVGNTEAFF
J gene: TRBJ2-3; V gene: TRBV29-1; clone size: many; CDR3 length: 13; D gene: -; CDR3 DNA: TGCAGCGTTGAATCAGGGGTTACAGATACGCAGTATTTT; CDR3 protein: CSVESGVTDTQYF
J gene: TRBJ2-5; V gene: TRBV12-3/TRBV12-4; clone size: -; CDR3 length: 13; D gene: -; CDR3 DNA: TGTGCCAGCAGTTTTAGACCCCTTGGGACCCAGTACTTC; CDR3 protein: CASSFRPLGTQYF
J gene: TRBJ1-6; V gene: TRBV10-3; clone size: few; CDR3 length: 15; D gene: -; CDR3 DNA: TGTGCCATCAGGGGGACGGCCGACCCAGATTCACCCCTCCACTTT; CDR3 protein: CAIRGTADPDSPLHF
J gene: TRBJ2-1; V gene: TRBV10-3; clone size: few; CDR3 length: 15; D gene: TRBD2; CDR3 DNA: TGTGCCATCAGTCCCGGGACTAGCCAACAGAATGAGCAGTTCTTC; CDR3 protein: CAISPGTSQQNEQFF
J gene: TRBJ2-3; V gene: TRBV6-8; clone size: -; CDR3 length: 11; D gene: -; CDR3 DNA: TGTGCCAGCAACCAGGACGATACGCAGTATTTT; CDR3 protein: CASNQDDTQYF
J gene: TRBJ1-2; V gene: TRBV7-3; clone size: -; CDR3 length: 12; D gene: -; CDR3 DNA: TGTGCCAGCAGCTTATGGGGGAATGGCTACACCTTC; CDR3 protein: CASSLWGNGYTF
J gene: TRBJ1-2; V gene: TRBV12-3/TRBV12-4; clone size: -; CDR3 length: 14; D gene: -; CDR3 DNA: TGTGCCAGCAGCCCGAGGGGGGTTGGATATGGCTACACCTTC; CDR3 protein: CASSPRGVGYGYTF
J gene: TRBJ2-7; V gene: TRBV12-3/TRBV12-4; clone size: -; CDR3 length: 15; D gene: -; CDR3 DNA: TGTGCCAGCAGTTTAGAACCTCCGGGGGCCTACGAGCAGTACTTC; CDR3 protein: CASSLEPPGAYEQYF
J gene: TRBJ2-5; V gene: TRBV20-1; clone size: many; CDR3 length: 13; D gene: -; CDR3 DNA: TGCAGTGCTAGATCCGGATACCAAGAGACCCAGTACTTC; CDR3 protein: CSARSGYQETQYF
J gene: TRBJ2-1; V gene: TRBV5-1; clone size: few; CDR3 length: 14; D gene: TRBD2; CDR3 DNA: TGCGCCAGCAGCTTGGCTAGCGGATCGAATGAGCAGTTCTTC; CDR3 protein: CASSLASGSNEQFF
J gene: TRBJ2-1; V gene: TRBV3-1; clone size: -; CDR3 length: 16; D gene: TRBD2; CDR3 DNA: TGTGCCAGCAGCCAAGACCGGTGGGAGGGACCCAATGAGCAGTTCTTC; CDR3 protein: CASSQDRWEGPNEQFF
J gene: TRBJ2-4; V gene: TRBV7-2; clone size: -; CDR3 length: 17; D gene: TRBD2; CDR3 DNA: TGTGCCAGCAGCTTAGCCTGGACTAGCGGGGCCAAAAACATTCAGTACTTC; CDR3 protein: CASSLAWTSGAKNIQYF
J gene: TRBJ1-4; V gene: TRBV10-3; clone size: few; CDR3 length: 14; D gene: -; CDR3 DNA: TGTGCCATCAGTGATTTGCAGGGGAGAGAAAAACTGTTTTTT; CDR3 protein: CAISDLQGREKLFF
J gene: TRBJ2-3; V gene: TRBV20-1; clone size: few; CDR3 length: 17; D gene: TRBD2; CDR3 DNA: TGCAGTGCCCAAAACCCCGGGGGGACTAGCTTCACCTATACGCAGTATTTT; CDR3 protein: CSAQNPGGTSFTYTQYF
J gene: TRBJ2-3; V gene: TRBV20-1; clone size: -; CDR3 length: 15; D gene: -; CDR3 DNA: TGCAGTGCTAGACGTCTCTACCCAAGCACAGATACGCAGTATTTT; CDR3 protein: CSARRLYPSTDTQYF
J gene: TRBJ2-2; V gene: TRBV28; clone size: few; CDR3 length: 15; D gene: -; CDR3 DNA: TGTGCCAGCAGTTTTAACCCCGAGCGTCTCGGGGAGCTGTTTTTT; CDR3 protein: CASSFNPERLGELFF
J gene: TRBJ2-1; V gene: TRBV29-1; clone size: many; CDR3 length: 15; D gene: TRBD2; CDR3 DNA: TGCAGCGTTGAAGACGAGACTAGCGGTTACAATGAGCAGTTCTTC; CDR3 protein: CSVEDETSGYNEQFF
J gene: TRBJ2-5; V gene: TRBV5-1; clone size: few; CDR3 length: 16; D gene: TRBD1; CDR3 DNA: TGCGCCAGCAGCCTTCAGGGGGATCCTTCTCAAGAGACCCAGTACTTC; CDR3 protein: CASSLQGDPSQETQYF
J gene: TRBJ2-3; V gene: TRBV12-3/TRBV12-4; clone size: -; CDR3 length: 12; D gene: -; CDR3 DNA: TGTGCCAGCAGCAATTTTCCCGATACGCAGTATTTT; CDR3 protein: CASSNFPDTQYF
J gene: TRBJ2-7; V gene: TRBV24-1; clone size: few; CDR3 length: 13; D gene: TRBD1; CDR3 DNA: TGTGCCACCAGGCAGGGGGCCATGGACGAGCAGTACTTC; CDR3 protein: CATRQGAMDEQYF
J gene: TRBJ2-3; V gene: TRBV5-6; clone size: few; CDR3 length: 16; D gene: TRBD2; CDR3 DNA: TGTGCCAGCAGCCCAGGGACTAGCGGGGGAGGGGATACGCAGTATTTT; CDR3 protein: CASSPGTSGGGDTQYF
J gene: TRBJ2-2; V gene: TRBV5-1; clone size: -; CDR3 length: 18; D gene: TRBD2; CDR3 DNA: TGCGCCAGCAGCTCTCCAACTAGCGGGGGCTCTAAGGCCGGGGAGCTGTTTTTT; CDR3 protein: CASSSPTSGGSKAGELFF
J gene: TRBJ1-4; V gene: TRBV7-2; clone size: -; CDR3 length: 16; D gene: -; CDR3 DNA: TGTGCCAGCAGCTTAGAGAGCTGGGGGCAGGGTGAAAAACTGTTTTTT; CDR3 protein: CASSLESWGQGEKLFF
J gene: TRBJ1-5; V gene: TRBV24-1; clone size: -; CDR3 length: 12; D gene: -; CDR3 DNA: TGTGCCACCAGTGATTTGGGGGGGGCCCAGCATTTT; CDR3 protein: CATSDLGGAQHF